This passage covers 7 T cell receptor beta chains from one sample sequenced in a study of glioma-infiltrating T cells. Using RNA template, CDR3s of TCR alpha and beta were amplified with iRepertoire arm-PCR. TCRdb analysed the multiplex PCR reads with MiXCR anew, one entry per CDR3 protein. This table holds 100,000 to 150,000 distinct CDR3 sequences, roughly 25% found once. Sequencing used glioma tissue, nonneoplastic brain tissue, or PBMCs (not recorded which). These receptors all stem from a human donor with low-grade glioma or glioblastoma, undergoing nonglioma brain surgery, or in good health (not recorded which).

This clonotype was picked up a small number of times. The CDR3 reads CASSERGVRETQYF. The CDR3 region has the DNA TGTGCCAGCAGTGAAAGGGGAGTGCGAGAGACCCAGTACTTC. The chain combines TRBV2 with TRBJ2-5; D might be TRBD1 or TRBD2, each matching 5 bases. Germline V lookup: CDR1 SNHLY, CDR2 FYNNEI. V dropped 2 bases and J dropped 4 bases, with 11 bases sitting between them. The length of the CDR3 is 14 residues.

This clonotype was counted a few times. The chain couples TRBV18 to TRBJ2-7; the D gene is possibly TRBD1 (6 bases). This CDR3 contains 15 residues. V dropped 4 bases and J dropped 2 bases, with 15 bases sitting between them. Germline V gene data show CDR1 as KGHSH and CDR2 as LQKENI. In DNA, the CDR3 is TGTGCCAGCTCACGATCCGGGACAACTACCTACGAGCAGTACTTC. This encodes CASSRSGTTTYEQYF.

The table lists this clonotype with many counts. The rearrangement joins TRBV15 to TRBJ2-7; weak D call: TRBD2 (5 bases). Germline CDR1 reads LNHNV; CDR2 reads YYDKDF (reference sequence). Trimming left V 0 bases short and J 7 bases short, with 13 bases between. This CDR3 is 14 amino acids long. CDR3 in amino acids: CATSREGGGWEQYF. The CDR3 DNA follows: TGTGCCACCAGCAGAGAAGGTGGCGGGTGGGAGCAGTACTTC. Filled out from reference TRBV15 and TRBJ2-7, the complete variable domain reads DAMVIQNPRYQVTQFGKPVTLSCSQTLNHNVMYWYQQKSSQAPKLLFHYYDKDFNNEADTPDNFQSRRPNTSFCFLDIRSPGLGDTAMYLCATSREGGGWEQYFGPGTRLTVT.

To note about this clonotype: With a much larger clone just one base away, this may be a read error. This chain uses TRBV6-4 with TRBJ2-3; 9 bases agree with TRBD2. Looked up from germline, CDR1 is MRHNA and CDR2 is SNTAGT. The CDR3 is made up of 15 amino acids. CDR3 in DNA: TGTGCCAGCAGTGACTCTAGCGGGAGCACAGATACGCGGTATTTT. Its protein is CASSDSSGSTDTRYF.

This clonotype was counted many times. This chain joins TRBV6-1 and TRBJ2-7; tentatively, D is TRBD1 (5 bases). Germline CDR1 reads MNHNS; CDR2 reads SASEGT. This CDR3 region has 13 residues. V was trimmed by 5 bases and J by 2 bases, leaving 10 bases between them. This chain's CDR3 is CASSPDRAYEQYF. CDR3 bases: TGTGCCAGCAGTCCCGACAGAGCCTACGAGCAGTACTTC.

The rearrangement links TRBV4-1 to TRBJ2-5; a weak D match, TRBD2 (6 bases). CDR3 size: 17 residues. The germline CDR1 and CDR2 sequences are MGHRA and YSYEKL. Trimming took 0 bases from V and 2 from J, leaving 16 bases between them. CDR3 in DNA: TGCGCCAGCAGCCAAGATCCCCGGACTACCGGTCAAGAGACCCAGTACTTC. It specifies CASSQDPRTTGQETQYF.

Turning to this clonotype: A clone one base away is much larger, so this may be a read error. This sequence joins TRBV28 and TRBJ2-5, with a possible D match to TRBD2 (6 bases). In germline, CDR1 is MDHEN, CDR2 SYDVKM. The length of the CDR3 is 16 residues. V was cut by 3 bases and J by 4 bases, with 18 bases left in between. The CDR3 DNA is TGTGCCAGCAGTTTTGGGGAGCGGGCACCCCGAGAGACCCAGTACTTC. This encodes CASSFGERAPRETQYF.